This T cell receptor (beta chain) derives from a study of blood T cell repertoires in COVID-19. The V and J ends lost 7 bases and 14 bases respectively, with 22 bases between them. Germline V CDR1 and CDR2: SGDLS, YYNGEE. CDR3 length: 14 residues. The protocol was immunoSEQ multiplex PCR, while the TCRdb copy is restricted to in-frame clones and leaves out a portion. The sample lists about 150,000 clones, 85% seen once, with more than 2% in the top ten. The receptor was derived from a human donor with acute or convalescent COVID-19. The donor label of this sample is uncertain. The source material was peripheral blood. V gene TRBV9 combines with J gene TRBJ1-6, with unresolved D. CDR3 protein: CASSGGVAHGSLHF. CDR3 sequence (DNA): TGTGCCAGCTCAGGAGGCGTAGCTCACGGCTCCCTCCACTTT.